A single sample gave rise to the 14 T cell receptor beta chains below, sequenced in a study of T-cell memory formation after mild COVID-19 (dated by TCRdb to the early 2020s). Libraries were made using 5' RACE. The sample was run on an Illumina NovaSeq 6000. TCRdb reanalyzed the raw reads on its own, using fastp at Q25 for trimming and MiXCR for clone calling, and kept in-frame beta chains. Duplicate CDR3 protein sequences are folded into a single record with the most common DNA and genes. The sample contains tens of thousands of distinct CDR3 sequences, about 16% of them found a single time. 39% of the sample lies in the top ten. The specimen sequenced was PBMCs or a T cell subset sorted from them (not recorded which). These receptor sequences come from a young man who had mild COVID-19 (a few samples of this study predate the infection). The sample titles of this study are shuffled in the database, so cell type and time point are left out; the donor was told from shared clones.

The gene calls are TRBV3-2 and TRBJ1-5. TRBV3-2 is a pseudogene locus. There are 12 residues in the CDR3. The CDR3 region is CASSPNLEPQHF. The DNA of the CDR3 is TGTGCCAGCAGCCCCAACCTGGAGCCCCAGCATTTT.

The table lists this clonotype with many counts. The chain joins TRBV12-3 or TRBV12-4 to TRBJ2-1, with 10 bases lining up with TRBD2. CDR3 length: 15 amino acids. J lost 5 bases, V lost 1 base, and 2 bases had no gene match. CDR3 residues: CASSLGTSGNNEQFF. CDR3 DNA: TGTGCCAGCAGTTTAGGGACTAGCGGAAACAATGAGCAGTTCTTC.

The gene calls are TRBV27 and TRBJ1-2; 7 nucleotides match TRBD1. CDR3 length equals 18 residues. The J segment lost 0 bases and the V segment lost 5 bases, leaving 15 bases of the junction unmatched. Germline-derived CDR1 and CDR2 are MNHEY and SMNVEV (reference sequence). This CDR3 is CASSKRQGMDVANYGYTF. Written as DNA, the CDR3 is TGTGCCAGCAGTAAAAGACAGGGTATGGATGTTGCTAACTATGGCTACACCTTC.

V usage is TRBV25-1 and J usage is TRBJ2-7; TRBD2 might be the D (7 bases). The CDR3 sequence is 13 residues long. Germline loops: CDR1 MGHDK, CDR2 SYGVNS. V was pared by 1 base and J by 6 bases, with 10 bases between. The CDR3 DNA reads as TGTGCCAGCAGTGAATTAGGGGGGGCCGAGCAGTACTTC. It encodes CASSELGGAEQYF.

V and J are TRBV7-9 and TRBJ2-1; possibly TRBD2 for D (5 bases). The germline gives CDR1 SEHNR, CDR2 FQNEAQ (reference sequence). The CDR3 is 13 residues long. V shed 7 bases and J shed 7 bases, with 14 bases lying between them. CDR3 loop: CASTRPRRNEQFF. The CDR3 bases are TGTGCCAGCACCCGACCTCGGAGGAATGAGCAGTTCTTC. Full variable domain (outside the CDR3, taken from reference TRBV7-9 and TRBJ2-1): DTGVSQNPRHKITKRGQNVTFRCDPISEHNRLYWYRQTLGQGPEFLTYFQNEAQLEKSRLLSDRFSAERPKGSFSTLEIQRTEQGDSAMYLCASTRPRRNEQFFGPGTRLTVL.

The rearrangement joins TRBV4-3 to TRBJ1-4; D possibly corresponds to TRBD1 (6 bases). The germline CDR1 and CDR2 sequences are LGHNA and YSLEER. The V end was cut by 4 bases, the J end by 8 bases, with 14 bases between. The CDR3 length is 14 residues. CDR3 protein: CASSRGRGIEKLFF. CDR3 in DNA: TGCGCCAGCAGCCGGGGCAGGGGAATAGAAAAACTGTTTTTT.

The chain recombines TRBV4-1 with TRBJ2-7; 8 positions agree with TRBD2. From germline, CDR1 is MGHRA and CDR2 YSYEKL. The CDR3 has 15 residues. Trimming removed 1 base from V and 1 base from J; junction bases left unmatched: 3. This chain's CDR3 is CASSQVLAESYEQYV. The CDR3 DNA reads as TGCGCCAGCAGCCAAGTACTAGCGGAGTCCTACGAGCAGTACGTC.

The sample holds a few counts of this clonotype. The chain has TRBV19 and TRBJ1-2, with unresolved D. V lost 7 bases and J lost 3, with 27 bases in between. This CDR3 is 18 amino acids long. CDR1 is LNHDA and CDR2 is SQIVND in the germline V gene (reference sequence). The DNA for the CDR3 is TGTGCCAGTAAAGCAATCCTGCCAGGCTACCGGGAGGACTATGGCTACACCTTC. As protein: CASKAILPGYREDYGYTF.

The rearrangement uses TRBV6-5 and TRBJ2-1, with D possibly being TRBD2 (5 bases). Trimming removed 4 bases at V and 6 bases at J, with 13 bases between. The germline CDR1 and CDR2 sequences are MNHEY and SVGAGI. This CDR3 is built from 14 residues. As DNA, the CDR3 is TGTGCCAGCAGTTGGGCTCACGGGGTCAATGAGCAGTTCTTC. Encoded protein: CASSWAHGVNEQFF.

This clonotype was counted only a few times. This rearrangement joins TRBV12-3 or TRBV12-4 to TRBJ2-1; unclear D gene. The CDR3 totals 13 residues. Trimming cost V 6 bases and J 4 bases, with 10 bases left between them. The CDR3 loop is CASSSSRYNEQFF. CDR3 in DNA: TGTGCCAGCAGCTCAAGCCGATACAATGAGCAGTTCTTC.

The chain carries TRBV9 and TRBJ2-5, with D perhaps matching TRBD1 or TRBD2 (5 bases each). Germline CDR1 and CDR2: SGDLS and YYNGEE. This CDR3 has 15 amino acids. Trimming removed 0 bases at V and 2 bases at J, with 11 bases between. CDR3 coding DNA: TGTGCCAGCAGCGTAGGGGGACGGAAGCAAGAGACCCAGTACTTC. This sequence encodes CASSVGGRKQETQYF.

This chain links TRBV20-1 with TRBJ2-2; possible D gene TRBD2, 6 bases. The CDR3 totals 15 residues. V was pared by 2 bases and J by 17 bases, with 27 bases between. CDR1 is DFQATT and CDR2 is SNEGSKA in the germline V gene (reference sequence). The CDR3 is CSARLRGTNTGERFF. The DNA for the CDR3 is TGCAGTGCTAGACTACGGGGGACGAACACCGGGGAGCGTTTTTTT.

V gene TRBV7-8 combines with J gene TRBJ1-1; D call uncertain. Germline V CDR1 and CDR2: SGHVS, FQNEAQ. The V end was cut by 1 base, the J end by 1 base, with 13 bases between. The CDR3 is 16 residues long. CDR3 sequence: CASSLVGREWNTEAFF. As DNA, the CDR3 is TGTGCCAGCAGCTTAGTTGGAAGGGAGTGGAACACTGAAGCTTTCTTT.

This clonotype was seen a few times. This rearrangement joins TRBV7-2 to TRBJ2-3; D not resolved. Looked up from germline, CDR1 is SGHTA and CDR2 is FQGNSA. The CDR3 extends over 16 amino acids. Trimming took off 4 bases at V and 2 bases at J, with 16 bases between the two ends. CDR3 loop: CASSSGRRPPTDTQYF. CDR3 in DNA: TGTGCCAGCAGCTCCGGTCGGCGCCCTCCCACAGATACGCAGTATTTT.